Listed below are T cell receptor beta chains from one sample, sequenced in a study of blood T cell repertoires in COVID-19. Only in-frame clones appear in the TCRdb table, and some are missing; sequencing was by immunoSEQ multiplex PCR. The table lists just over 300,000 clones, roughly 87% of them singletons, with more than 2% in the top ten. Sequencing used peripheral blood. The receptors were sampled from a man aged 18 to 30 with active or convalescent COVID-19. Both conserved end residues are part of each CDR3. Each record gives: clone size, V gene, J gene, D gene, CDR3 DNA, CDR3 protein. D genes are given only for firm matches. Some rows have no size entry. The others give once, few or many, or a class for an expanded clone.

>.|TRBV6-2/TRBV6-3|TRBJ1-5|.
TGTGCCAGCAGTTACGGAGGGTACGGTCAGCCCCAGCATTTT
CASSYGGYGQPQHF
>.|TRBV28|TRBJ1-5|.
TGTGCCAGCACCTCGCGGTCGAGGGGCAATCAGCCCCAGCATTTT
CASTSRSRGNQPQHF
>.|TRBV28|TRBJ2-5|TRBD2
TGTGCCAGCAGTTTAGTGACTAGCGGGCCCGAAGAGACCCAGTACTTC
CASSLVTSGPEETQYF
>.|TRBV28|TRBJ1-2|.
TGTGCCAGCTTATCCCGTGACAGTCACTATGGCTACACCTTC
CASLSRDSHYGYTF
>.|TRBV11-2|TRBJ2-5|.
TGTGCCAGCAGCCCCCGGCTCGTTAGAAGGTCGGGAGAGACCCAGTACTTC
CASSPRLVRRSGETQYF
>once|TRBV9|TRBJ1-2|.
TGTGCCAGCAGCGCCGGGATCTATGGCTACACCTTC
CASSAGIYGYTF
>few|TRBV5-1|TRBJ1-2|.
TGCGCCAGCAGAGCCGGGACACCTACTAACTATGGCTACACCTTC
CASRAGTPTNYGYTF
>.|TRBV7-6|TRBJ2-7|TRBD1
TGTGCCAGCAGCCCTGTCATGGGACAGGGATCCTACGAGCAGTACTTC
CASSPVMGQGSYEQYF
>.|TRBV9|TRBJ1-2|.
TGTGCCAGCAGCGTAGATCGGGGGGTTGAGAACTATGGCTACACCTTC
CASSVDRGVENYGYTF
>.|TRBV6-5|TRBJ1-2|TRBD1
TGTGCCAGCAGTAACCGGGACAGCGGGGGCTACACCTTC
CASSNRDSGGYTF
>.|TRBV27|TRBJ2-3|.
TGTGCCAGCAGGGCCCATCAAGTGGATACGCAGTATTTT
CASRAHQVDTQYF
>.|TRBV27|TRBJ2-2|TRBD2
TGTGCCAGCAGTTTAACCTGGGGGAGGGCCGGGGAGCTGTTTTTT
CASSLTWGRAGELFF
>once|TRBV11-3|TRBJ1-1|.
TGTGCCAGCAGCGAGGGGGGGGATATGAACACTGAAGCTTTCTTT
CASSEGGDMNTEAFF
>.|TRBV27|TRBJ2-7|TRBD1
TGTGCCAGCAGTTCCTCGGGACAGGGATTCTACGAGCAGTACTTC
CASSSSGQGFYEQYF
>.|TRBV2|TRBJ1-5|TRBD1
TGTGCCAGCGGCCTGGACAGGGGAGGACGTCAGCCCCAGCATTTT
CASGLDRGGRQPQHF
>.|TRBV19|TRBJ1-6|TRBD1
TGTGCCAGTAGTAAGAACAGGGGGGATTCACCCCTCCACTTT
CASSKNRGDSPLHF
>.|TRBV19|TRBJ1-5|.
TGTGCCAGTAGTATAAGAGGGTTCCCTAGCAATCAGCCCCAGCATTTT
CASSIRGFPSNQPQHF
>few|TRBV2|TRBJ1-5|TRBD1
TGTGCCAGCATTAGGGACAGGGGGTTACAGCCCCAGCATTTT
CASIRDRGLQPQHF
>.|TRBV27|TRBJ2-3|TRBD2
TGTGCCAGCAGTTCCCTGACTAGCGGGAGGAGGTTGGGGAGGGATACGCAGTATTTT
CASSSLTSGRRLGRDTQYF
>once|TRBV11-2|TRBJ2-1|.
TGTGCCAGCAGGTATAGCGGAGCAACCGTCAATGAGCAGTTCTTC
CASRYSGATVNEQFF
>.|TRBV10-3|TRBJ2-7|TRBD1
TGTGCCATCTCGGGGACAGGACGGGGGTACGAGCAGTACTTC
CAISGTGRGYEQYF
>.|TRBV29-1|TRBJ2-7|TRBD1
TGCAGCGGCGGGACAGGGAGCTCCTACGAGCAGTACTTC
CSGGTGSSYEQYF